This passage covers 29 T cell receptor beta chains from one sample sequenced in a study of control samples from healthy donors and cancer patients (TCRdb year 2020). The library was generated by the immunoSEQ multiplex PCR assay. TCRdb provides this immuneACCESS table in a form limited to in-frame rearrangements. Some clones are lacking; in checked studies, under half of them reflect an unresolved V gene, and why the rest are absent is not known. Within this sample are approximately 97,000 clones, with approximately 86% of them counted one time only. The ten largest clones take up around an eighth of the sample. Material: blood. Receptors were obtained from a man under 40 in good health.

V is TRBV5-6 and J is TRBJ2-3; 9 bases are a match to TRBD1. This CDR3 is 15 amino acids long. Germline loops: CDR1 SGHDT, CDR2 YYEEEE. Germline trimming cut 0 bases from V and 4 bases from J; bases unmatched to any gene: 3. CDR3 bases: TGTGCCAGCAGCTTGGACAGGGGGCGCGCAGATACGCAGTATTTT. The encoded protein is CASSLDRGRADTQYF.

This chain joins TRBV12-5 and TRBJ2-1; D not resolved. Per the germline V gene, CDR1 is LGHNT and CDR2 is FRNRAP. The CDR3 contains 14 residues. V lost 1 base and J 6 bases, leaving 10 bases between the germline ends. CDR3 region: CASGLDPGSNEQFF. The CDR3 DNA sequence: TGTGCTAGTGGTTTGGATCCAGGTTCCAATGAGCAGTTCTTC.

The gene calls are TRBV2 and TRBJ2-1; D could derive from TRBD1 or TRBD2 (6 bases each). V was clipped by 1 base and J by 9 bases, with 16 bases between them. Germline-derived CDR1 and CDR2 are SNHLY and FYNNEI. The CDR3 consists of 15 residues. The CDR3 bases are TGTGCCAGCAGTGAAGTTTTTGGGGGGCCGGGTGAGCAGTTCTTC. Amino acids: CASSEVFGGPGEQFF. Using reference TRBV2 and TRBJ2-1 for the parts outside the CDR3, the full variable domain is EPEVTQTPSHQVTQMGQEVILRCVPISNHLYFYWYRQILGQKVEFLVSFYNNEISEKSEIFDDQFSVERPDGSNFTLKIRSTKLEDSAMYFCASSEVFGGPGEQFFGPGTRLTVL.

The chain couples TRBV15 to TRBJ2-7; D is perhaps TRBD2 (7 bases). CDR3 size: 16 residues. V lost 0 bases and J lost 1, with 13 bases in between. Germline V gene sequence: CDR1 LNHNV, CDR2 YYDKDF (reference sequence). The CDR3 coding sequence is TGTGCCACCAGCAGAGATCGGGGGGCCTTTTCCTACGAGCAGTACTTC. This codes for CATSRDRGAFSYEQYF.

V gene TRBV2 combines with J gene TRBJ2-1; 8 bases match TRBD2. The CDR3 consists of 16 residues. The V segment lost 6 bases and the J segment 0 bases; nucleotides outside the gene matches: 7. From germline, CDR1 is SNHLY and CDR2 FYNNEI. The CDR3 DNA reads TGTGCCAGCAGGGGACTAGAGGGAAGCTCCTACAATGAGCAGTTCTTC. Protein sequence: CASRGLEGSSYNEQFF.

The rearrangement joins TRBV10-3 to TRBJ2-3; D unclear. The germline V gene has CDR1 ENHRY and CDR2 SYGVKD. This CDR3 comprises 15 residues. The germline V and J ends were trimmed by 6 bases and 0 bases, with 13 bases remaining between them. In nucleotides, the CDR3 is TGTGCCATCAGCGTGACAAGCCAGAGCACAGATACGCAGTATTTT. Amino acid sequence: CAISVTSQSTDTQYF.

This clone occurred a few times. The chain combines TRBV30 with TRBJ1-4; D possibly corresponds to TRBD1 (5 bases). Germline CDR1 and CDR2: GTSNPN and SVGIG (reference sequence). The CDR3 is made up of 14 amino acids. Trimming took 1 base from V and 8 from J, leaving 14 bases between them. The CDR3 is CAWSDTGVFEKLFF. CDR3 bases: TGTGCCTGGAGTGATACGGGGGTTTTCGAAAAACTGTTTTTT.

The genes are TRBV9 and TRBJ1-3, with D hard to call. The germline CDR1 and CDR2 sequences are SGDLS and YYNGEE. Trimming removed 0 bases at V and 0 bases at J, with 19 bases between. CDR3 length equals 19 residues. CDR3 DNA: TGTGCCAGCAGCGTAGGAGGCTCCTGGGTGGGTTCCTCTGGAAACACCATATATTTT. It encodes CASSVGGSWVGSSGNTIYF. The variable domain in full, with the rest retrieved from reference TRBV9 and TRBJ1-3, is DSGVTQTPKHLITATGQRVTLRCSPRSGDLSVYWYQQSLDQGLQFLIQYYNGEERAKGNILERFSAQQFPDLHSELNLSSLELGDSALYFCASSVGGSWVGSSGNTIYFGEGSWLTVV.

This clone was detected only once. The V and J genes are TRBV9 and TRBJ1-1; 7 bases map to TRBD1. This CDR3 spans 14 amino acids. V lost 3 bases to trimming and J lost 1 base; unmatched junction nucleotides: 3. The germline V gene has CDR1 SGDLS and CDR2 YYNGEE. CDR3 nucleotides: TGTGCCAGCAGCGCCGGGACAGAGAACACTGAAGCTTTCTTT. Its translation is CASSAGTENTEAFF.

The V and J genes are TRBV2 and TRBJ2-2, with 9 bases matching TRBD2. This CDR3 is 15 amino acids long. V lost 1 base and J lost 5; bases outside the gene matches: 2. Germline V gene lookup returns CDR1 SNHLY and CDR2 FYNNEI. This CDR3 is CASSEDSGRTGELFF. Here the CDR3 DNA reads TGTGCCAGCAGTGAAGATAGCGGGAGAACCGGGGAGCTGTTTTTT.

This rearrangement joins TRBV4-2 to TRBJ2-7; D possibly matches TRBD1 or TRBD2 (5 bases each). Germline CDR1 LGHNA, CDR2 YNFKEQ. V shed 4 bases and J shed 7 bases, with 20 bases lying between them. The length of the CDR3 is 15 residues. CDR3 in amino acids: CASSPQPGPRSEQYF. The CDR3 DNA reads as TGTGCCAGCAGCCCACAACCGGGACCCCGTTCAGAGCAGTACTTC.

The chain uses TRBV27 and TRBJ2-7; D is undetermined. The CDR3 runs to 13 residues. CDR1 is MNHEY and CDR2 is SMNVEV in the germline V gene (reference sequence). Trimming cost V 6 bases and J 0 bases, with 9 bases left between them. CDR3 in amino acids: CASSRRNSYEQYF. CDR3 nucleotide sequence: TGTGCCAGCAGCAGACGGAACTCCTACGAGCAGTACTTC.

This chain joins TRBV4-1 and TRBJ2-7; unclear D gene. The V end lost 0 bases, the J end lost 2 bases, and 11 bases lay between the germline ends. Germline V gene data show CDR1 as MGHRA and CDR2 as YSYEKL. This CDR3 is 15 amino acids long. The CDR3 DNA follows: TGCGCCAGCAGCCAAGACAGGACCCCTGCCTACGAGCAGTACTTC. Amino acid sequence: CASSQDRTPAYEQYF.

This clone has a single count. The gene calls are TRBV29-1 and TRBJ1-1; the D gene is possibly TRBD1 (6 bases). The CDR3 runs to 13 residues. The V end was cut by 3 bases, the J end by 3 bases, with 11 bases between. CDR1 SQVTM and CDR2 ANQGSEA come from the germline V gene. CDR3 sequence (DNA): TGCAGCGTTGAGAAAAGGGGGGACACTGAAGCTTTCTTT. It specifies CSVEKRGDTEAFF.

The J gene is TRBJ2-1, the V gene TRBV7-3, with 10 bases matching TRBD1. Trimming took 5 bases from V and 5 from J; bases not matched to a gene: 9. Germline V gives CDR1 SGHTA, CDR2 FQGTGA. This CDR3 comprises 16 residues. The DNA for the CDR3 is TGTGCCAGCAGCCCCAGCTCGGGACAGGGGCACAATGAGCAGTTCTTC. Amino acids: CASSPSSGQGHNEQFF.

In nucleotides, the CDR3 is TGTGCCAGCAGCTTAGCCGGGACACTTCCTTCCTACAATGAGCAGTTCTTC. It yields the protein CASSLAGTLPSYNEQFF. The chain links TRBV7-2 to TRBJ2-1; possible D gene TRBD1, 6 bases. This CDR3 comprises 17 residues. Between the trimmed V and J ends, which lost 0 bases and 1 base, there was a span of 13 bases. CDR1 is SGHTA, CDR2 FQGNSA, per germline.

This clone appeared a few times. This chain joins TRBV19 and TRBJ2-7, with unresolved D. The CDR3 consists of 12 residues. Trimming removed 4 bases from V and 5 bases from J, with 9 bases in between. CDR1 LNHDA and CDR2 SQIVND come from the germline V gene (reference sequence). The CDR3: CASSSGEDEQYF. In nucleotides, the CDR3 is TGTGCCAGTAGTAGTGGCGAGGACGAGCAGTACTTC.

The chain joins TRBV18 to TRBJ2-5, with D perhaps matching TRBD1 (5 bases). Germline loops: CDR1 KGHSH, CDR2 LQKENI. The CDR3 is made up of 15 amino acids. The V end was cut by 3 bases, the J end by 3 bases, with 14 bases between. DNA of the CDR3: TGTGCCAGCTCACCCCCGTCGGCAGGGAAAGAGACCCAGTACTTC. This codes for CASSPPSAGKETQYF. Full variable domain (outside the CDR3, taken from reference TRBV18 and TRBJ2-5): NAGVMQNPRHLVRRRGQEARLRCSPMKGHSHVYWYRQLPEEGLKFMVYLQKENIIDESGMPKERFSAEFPKEGPSILRIQQVVRGDSAAYFCASSPPSAGKETQYFGPGTRLLVL.

The chain links TRBV29-1 to TRBJ1-5, with D hard to call. Trimming pared 4 bases from V and 1 base from J, leaving 8 bases between. The CDR3 has 13 amino acids. Germline V gives CDR1 SQVTM, CDR2 ANQGSEA. The chain's CDR3 is CSVGFESNQPQHF. The CDR3 DNA sequence: TGCAGCGTTGGGTTTGAGAGCAATCAGCCCCAGCATTTT.

The chain links TRBV12-2 to TRBJ2-7; TRBD2, as called in the table, went unchecked against the DNA. TRBV12-2 is a pseudogene segment. CDR3 length: 17 residues. The CDR3 nucleotides are TGTGCAAGTCGCTACTTTCGGGGTTACTGGCCCGGCTACGAGCAGTACTTC. Protein sequence: CASRYFRGYWPGYEQYF.

The V and J genes are TRBV30 and TRBJ1-1; TRBD1 aligns across 7 bases. The CDR3 extends over 12 amino acids. Germline-derived CDR1 and CDR2 are GTSNPN and SVGIG (reference sequence). The V gene end was trimmed by 8 bases and the J gene end by 1 base; junction bases not matched to a gene: 4. The CDR3 loop reads CATGTENTEAFF. Written as DNA, the CDR3 is TGTGCCACAGGGACAGAGAACACTGAAGCTTTCTTT.

The rearrangement joins TRBV4-1 to TRBJ2-7; D remains ambiguous. CDR3 size: 16 residues. CDR1 is MGHRA, CDR2 YSYEKL, per germline. V lost 0 bases and J 8 bases, leaving 20 bases between the germline ends. In nucleotides, the CDR3 is TGCGCCAGCAGCCAAGATGGGGAAGGGATATACGGCCAGCAGTACTTC. It translates to CASSQDGEGIYGQQYF.

A single count supports this clone. The chain carries TRBV7-9 and TRBJ2-7, with D possibly being TRBD2 (5 bases). The CDR3 consists of 15 residues. CDR1 SEHNR and CDR2 FQNEAQ come from the germline V gene (reference sequence). The V gene lost 0 bases and the J gene lost 0 bases, with 9 bases spanning the gap. DNA for the CDR3: TGTGCCAGCAGCTTAGCGGAGCGGAGCTCCTACGAGCAGTACTTC. Encoded protein: CASSLAERSSYEQYF. Filled out from reference TRBV7-9 and TRBJ2-7, the complete variable domain reads DTGVSQNPRHKITKRGQNVTFRCDPISEHNRLYWYRQTLGQGPEFLTYFQNEAQLEKSRLLSDRFSAERPKGSFSTLEIQRTEQGDSAMYLCASSLAERSSYEQYFGPGTRLTVT.

The gene calls are TRBV12-5 and TRBJ2-2; D ambiguous. There are 15 residues in the CDR3. The ends were cut back, 6 bases at V and 6 bases at J, with 17 bases in the middle. Germline V gene lookup returns CDR1 LGHNT and CDR2 FRNRAP. The CDR3 coding sequence is TGTGCTAGTGGGGAAGGACGGGTTTTGGCCGGGGAGCTGTTTTTT. Translated, it gives CASGEGRVLAGELFF.

This clone was detected only once. V gene TRBV4-2 combines with J gene TRBJ2-2, with 7 bases that match TRBD1. Germline V CDR1 and CDR2: LGHNA, YNFKEQ. CDR3 length equals 15 residues. V gave up 1 base and J gave up 1 base; unmatched junction bases: 0. Here the CDR3 reads CASSQGTGNTGELFF. DNA of the CDR3: TGTGCCAGCAGCCAAGGGACAGGGAACACCGGGGAGCTGTTTTTT.

This rearrangement joins TRBV5-6 to TRBJ2-1; 9 positions match TRBD1. V lost 2 bases, J lost 10 bases, and 4 bases stayed unmatched. CDR3 length: 13 residues. CDR1 SGHDT and CDR2 YYEEEE come from the germline V gene. The CDR3 loop reads CASSLQGAGEQFF. The CDR3, as DNA: TGTGCCAGCAGCTTACAGGGGGCGGGAGAGCAGTTCTTC.

The CDR3 is CASSRARERVDTQYF. CDR3 nucleotide sequence: TGCGCCAGCAGCAGGGCCAGGGAGAGGGTAGATACGCAGTATTTT. The chain combines TRBV5-1 with TRBJ2-3, with D possibly called TRBD1 or TRBD2 (5 bases each). Germline CDR1 reads SGHRS; CDR2 reads YFSETQ. V lost 4 bases to trimming and J lost 5 bases, with 17 bases between them. The CDR3 loop spans 15 amino acids.

J is TRBJ2-3 and V is TRBV27; possibly TRBD2 for D (5 bases). CDR1 and CDR2 (germline): MNHEY, SMNVEV (reference sequence). This CDR3 region has 18 residues. V was cut by 6 bases and J by 0 bases, with 22 bases left in between. DNA of the CDR3: TGTGCCAGCAGCCACCGTGCACCGGGGTCTAGGAGCACAGATACGCAGTATTTT. Translation: CASSHRAPGSRSTDTQYF.

In its sample, this clone was seen once. This chain joins TRBV25-1 and TRBJ2-7; D gene ambiguous. There are 11 residues in the CDR3. In germline, CDR1 is MGHDK, CDR2 SYGVNS. Trimming left V 4 bases short and J 2 bases short, with 3 bases between. In nucleotides, the CDR3 is TGTGCCAGCAGTGTCGCCTACGAGCAGTACTTC. Translating gives CASSVAYEQYF.